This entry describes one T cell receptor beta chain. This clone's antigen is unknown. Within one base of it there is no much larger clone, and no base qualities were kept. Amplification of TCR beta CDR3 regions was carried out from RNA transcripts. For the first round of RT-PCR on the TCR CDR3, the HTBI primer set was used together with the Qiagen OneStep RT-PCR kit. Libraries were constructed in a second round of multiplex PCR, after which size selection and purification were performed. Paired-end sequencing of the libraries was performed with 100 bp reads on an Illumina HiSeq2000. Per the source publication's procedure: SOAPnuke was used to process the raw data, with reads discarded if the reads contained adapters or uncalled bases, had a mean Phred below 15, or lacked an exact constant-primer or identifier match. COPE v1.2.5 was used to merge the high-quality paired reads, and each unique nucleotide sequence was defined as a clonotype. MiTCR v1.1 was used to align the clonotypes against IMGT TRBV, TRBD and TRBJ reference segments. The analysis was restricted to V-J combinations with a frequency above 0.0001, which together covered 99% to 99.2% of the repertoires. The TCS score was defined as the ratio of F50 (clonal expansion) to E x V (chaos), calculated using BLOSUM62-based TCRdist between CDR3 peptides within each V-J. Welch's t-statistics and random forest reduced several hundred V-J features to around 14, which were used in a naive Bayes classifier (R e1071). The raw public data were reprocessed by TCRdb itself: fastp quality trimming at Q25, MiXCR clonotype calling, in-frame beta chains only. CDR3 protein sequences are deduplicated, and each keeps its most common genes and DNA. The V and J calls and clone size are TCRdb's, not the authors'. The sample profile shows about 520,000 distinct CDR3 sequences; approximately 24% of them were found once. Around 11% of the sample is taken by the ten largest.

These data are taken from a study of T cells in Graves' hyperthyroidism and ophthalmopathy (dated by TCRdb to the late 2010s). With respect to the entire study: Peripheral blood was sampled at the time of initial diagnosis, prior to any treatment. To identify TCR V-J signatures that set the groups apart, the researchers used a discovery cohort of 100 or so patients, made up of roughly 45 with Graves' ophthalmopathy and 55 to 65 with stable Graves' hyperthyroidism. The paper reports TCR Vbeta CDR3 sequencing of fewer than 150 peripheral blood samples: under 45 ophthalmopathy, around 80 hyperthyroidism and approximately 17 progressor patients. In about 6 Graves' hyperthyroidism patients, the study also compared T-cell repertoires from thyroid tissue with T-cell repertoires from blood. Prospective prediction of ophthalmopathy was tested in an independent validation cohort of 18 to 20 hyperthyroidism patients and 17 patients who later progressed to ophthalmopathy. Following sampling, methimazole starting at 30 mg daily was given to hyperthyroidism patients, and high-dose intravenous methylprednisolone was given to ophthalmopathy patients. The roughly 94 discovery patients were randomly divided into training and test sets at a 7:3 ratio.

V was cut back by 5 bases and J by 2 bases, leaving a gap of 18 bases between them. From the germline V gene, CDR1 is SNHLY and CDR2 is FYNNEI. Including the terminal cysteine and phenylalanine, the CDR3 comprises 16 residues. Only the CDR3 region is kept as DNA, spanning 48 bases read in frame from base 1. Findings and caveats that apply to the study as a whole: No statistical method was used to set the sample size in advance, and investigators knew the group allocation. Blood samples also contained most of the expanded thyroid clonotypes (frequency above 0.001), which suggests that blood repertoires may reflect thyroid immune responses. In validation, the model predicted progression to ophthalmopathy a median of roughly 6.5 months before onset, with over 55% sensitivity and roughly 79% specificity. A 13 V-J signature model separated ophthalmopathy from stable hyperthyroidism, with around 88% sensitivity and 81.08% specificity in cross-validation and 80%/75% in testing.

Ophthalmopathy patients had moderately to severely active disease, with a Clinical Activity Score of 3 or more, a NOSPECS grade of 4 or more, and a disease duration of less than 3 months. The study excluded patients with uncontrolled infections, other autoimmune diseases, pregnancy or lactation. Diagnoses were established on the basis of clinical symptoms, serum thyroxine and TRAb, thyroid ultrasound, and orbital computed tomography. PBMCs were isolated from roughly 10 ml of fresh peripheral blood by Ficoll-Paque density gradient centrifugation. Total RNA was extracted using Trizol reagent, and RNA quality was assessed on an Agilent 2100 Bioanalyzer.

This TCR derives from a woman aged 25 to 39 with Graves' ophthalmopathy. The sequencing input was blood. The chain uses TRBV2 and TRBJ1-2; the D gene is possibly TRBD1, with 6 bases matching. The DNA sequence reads TGTGCCAGCAGTCCCGGGCCAGGGGAGAGGAACTATGGCTACACCTTC. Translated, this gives CASSPGPGERNYGYTF.